Listed below are T cell receptor beta chains from one sample, sequenced in a study of blood T cell repertoires in COVID-19. Sequencing was performed with immunoSEQ multiplex PCR; in TCRdb, only in-frame clones are kept and a portion is missing. Among some 100,000 clones listed, around 90% were seen once. Specimen: peripheral blood. All receptors come from an older woman with acute or convalescent COVID-19. The CDR3 runs from the conserved cysteine through the conserved F or W. A D gene is named only where the DNA matches it firmly.

>TRBV6-5|TRBJ1-3|.
CASSFEGTSGNTIYF
TGTGCCAGCAGTTTCGAGGGAACCTCTGGAAACACCATATATTTT
>TRBV9|TRBJ2-7|TRBD1
CASSVQGGSEQYF
TGTGCCAGCAGCGTACAAGGGGGCAGCGAGCAGTACTTC
>TRBV10-2|TRBJ1-5|.
CASRDSFNSNQPQHF
TGCGCCAGCAGGGACAGTTTTAATAGCAATCAGCCCCAGCATTTT
>TRBV29-1|TRBJ1-1|.
CSTGSGSSEAFF
TGCAGCACAGGCTCAGGGTCCTCTGAAGCTTTCTTT
>TRBV29-1|TRBJ1-6|TRBD1
CSVAEGAINSPLHF
TGCAGCGTTGCCGAGGGGGCCATTAATTCACCCCTCCACTTT
>TRBV19|TRBJ1-1|.
CASSRRENTEAFF
TGTGCCAGTAGTCGCAGGGAGAACACTGAAGCTTTCTTT
>TRBV27|TRBJ1-2|TRBD1
CASSTRQGAHGYTF
TGTGCCAGCAGTACCAGGCAGGGGGCCCATGGCTACACCTTC
>TRBV21-1|TRBJ2-7|.
CASSKRGRGTYEQYF
TGTGCCAGCAGCAAAAGGGGCAGGGGTACCTACGAGCAGTACTTC
>TRBV2|TRBJ2-1|.
CASSVDRSSYNEQFF
TGTGCCAGCAGTGTAGACAGAAGCTCCTACAATGAGCAGTTCTTC
>TRBV6-1|TRBJ1-5|.
CASSEIRINQPQHF
TGTGCCAGCAGTGAAATCAGGATCAATCAGCCCCAGCATTTT
>TRBV7-2|TRBJ1-6|.
CASSLGDSPLHF
TGTGCCAGCAGCTTAGGAGATTCACCCCTCCACTTT
>TRBV7-8|TRBJ1-1|.
CASSLDRSSTEAFF
TGTGCCAGCAGTCTTGACAGGTCTTCTACTGAAGCTTTCTTT
>TRBV4-2|TRBJ2-1|.
CASSRTLGNSYNEQFF
TGTGCCAGCAGCCGAACCCTGGGCAACTCCTACAATGAGCAGTTCTTC
>TRBV6-6|TRBJ1-4|TRBD1
CASSYPGQGDEKLFF
TGTGCCAGCAGTTACCCGGGACAGGGTGACGAAAAACTGTTTTTT